This T cell receptor (beta chain) comes out of a study of blood T cell repertoires in COVID-19. Study in general: Both acute and convalescent COVID-19 samples were obtained from the United States, Italy and Spain. PBMCs, B-cell-depleted T cells, or T cells were the source of the cDNA or gDNA that made up the material.

This clone was seen only a few times. In the original workflow: From reference gene primer amplification, estimates of nucleated cell counts were derived. Only in-frame clones appear in the TCRdb table, and some are missing; sequencing was by immunoSEQ multiplex PCR. V and J calls and clone size follow that table, whereas D and trimming were derived from the DNA. The data show about 60,000 clones, 85% to 90% seen once. V dropped 4 bases and J dropped 6; count of bases not matched to a gene: 8. CDR1 and CDR2 from the germline V gene are MNHEY and SVGEGT. The CDR3 totals 15 residues. This sequence originates from a human donor with active COVID-19. The donor label of this sample is uncertain. The sequenced sample was peripheral blood. The rearrangement uses TRBV6-2 or TRBV6-3 and TRBJ1-5; 8 positions agree with TRBD1. DNA of the CDR3: TGTGCCAGCAGTTTGGGCAGGGGGCTCAGTCAGCCCCAGCATTTT. Its protein product is CASSLGRGLSQPQHF.